One TCR beta chain is described in this entry. The data were taken from a study of blood T cell repertoires in COVID-19. Study-wide context: Whether acute or convalescent, the COVID-19 samples came from the United States, Italy and Spain. PBMCs, B-cell-depleted T cells, or T cells were the source of the cDNA or gDNA that made up the material.

Per the germline V gene, CDR1 is WNHNN and CDR2 is SYGVQD (reference sequence). The CDR3 covers 13 residues. V lost 6 bases and J lost 4; bases outside the gene matches: 5. Under the authors' procedure: Estimation of nucleated cell counts was performed using reference gene primer amplification. Sequencing used immunoSEQ multiplex PCR; TCRdb keeps in-frame clones, though not all of them. The D gene and trimming were derived from the DNA, and the V and J assignments and clone size from that table. Of 100,000 or so clones in the sample, approximately 92% were seen once. Sequencing was performed on peripheral blood. This sequence joins TRBV10-1 and TRBJ1-1, with 7 bases aligning to TRBD1. The source is a man aged 50 or older with active COVID-19. CDR3 nucleotide sequence: TGCGCCAGCAGAAGGGGGCCAGGCACTGAAGCTTTCTTT. Its translation: CASRRGPGTEAFF.